This T cell receptor beta chain was observed in a study of radiotherapy plus CTLA-4 blockade in lung cancer. General observations from the study: In blood, TCR clones derived from the tumor expanded after radiotherapy plus ipilimumab. Early blood T cell clone dynamics, with interferon-beta, were reported to best predict response.

As for this clone: Antigen specificity is unknown.

CDR1 SGHTA and CDR2 FQGNSA come from the germline V gene. This CDR3 spans 15 amino acids. The trim removed 1 base at V and 6 bases at J, leaving 6 bases unmatched. Using immunoSEQ multiplex PCR, the repertoire was profiled, and TCRdb retains in-frame clones only, with some absent. The data contain more than 95,000 clones, about 77% of them singletons. This TCR derives from a human donor with non-small cell lung cancer who had a partial response to radiotherapy plus ipilimumab. The V and J genes are TRBV7-2 and TRBJ1-5; 7 bases align to TRBD1. The source material was peripheral blood, sampled from a patient treated with radiotherapy plus ipilimumab. CDR3 region: CASSLDRGVTQPQHF. In DNA, the CDR3 is TGTGCCAGCAGCTTAGACAGGGGTGTGACTCAGCCCCAGCATTTT.